Listed here are 32 T cell receptor beta chains from one sample, sequenced in a study of CXCR3-negative and CXCR3-positive naive CD8 T cells. The TRB libraries of cDNA were built by UMI-labeled 5' RACE. From its re-call of the 5' RACE reads, TCRdb lists each CDR3 protein once, without DNA. The listing records 8,000 to 8,500 distinct CDR3 sequences. The sample consisted of naive CXCR3- CD8+ T cells from blood. The subset denotes: CD45RO-CCR7+CD27+CD95- naive CD8+ T cells lacking CXCR3 (TNR3-). These receptors all come from a human donor in good health. Some clones in this sample may be carry-over from other donors' samples.

By frequency, this clonotype is medium-sized. This chain joins TRBV29-1 and TRBJ2-1; TCRdb picks TRBD2, but there is no DNA to check that call. The germline V gene encodes CDR1 SQVTM and CDR2 ANQGSEA. The CDR3 has 12 residues. The CDR3 sequence: CSAGTRYNEQFF.

V gene TRBV2 combines with J gene TRBJ2-1; TCRdb selects TRBD1, and the lack of DNA leaves this call unchecked. CDR3 length equals 15 residues. Germline V gene sequence: CDR1 SNHLY, CDR2 FYNNEI. CDR3 residues: CASTSTGTGNNEQFF.

This clonotype is medium-sized by frequency. The chain carries TRBV5-1 and TRBJ2-1; TCRdb returns TRBD2, unconfirmable since there is no DNA. This CDR3 is built from 17 residues. Germline assignment: CDR1 SGHRS and CDR2 YFSETQ. This CDR3 reads CASSLESSRFPYNEQFF.

The chain joins TRBV29-1 to TRBJ2-2. The CDR3 length is 13 residues. From germline, CDR1 is SQVTM and CDR2 ANQGSEA. CDR3: CSAKQSNTGELFF.

The chain is built from TRBV29-1 and TRBJ1-3. The CDR3 is 14 amino acids. Germline-derived CDR1 and CDR2 are SQVTM and ANQGSEA. The CDR3 sequence: CSVEGEQSGNTIYF.

By frequency, this clonotype is medium-sized. This chain uses TRBV5-1 with TRBJ2-1; the D call of TRBD2 rests on TCRdb alone, since no DNA is present to check it. Germline V lookup: CDR1 SGHRS, CDR2 YFSETQ. The CDR3 totals 17 residues. The CDR3 region is CASSSWTSGPLNNEQFF.

The chain has TRBV15 and TRBJ2-7; TCRdb returns TRBD1, unconfirmable since there is no DNA. The CDR3 runs 14 residues. Germline V CDR1 and CDR2: LNHNV, YYDKDF (reference sequence). CDR3 sequence reads: CATSFRTGIDEQYF.

The chain links TRBV27 to TRBJ2-3. Looked up from germline, CDR1 is MNHEY and CDR2 is SMNVEV (reference sequence). The CDR3 totals 14 residues. CDR3 residues: CPSSLSMGTDTQYF.

Considering frequency, this clonotype is medium-sized. This rearrangement joins TRBV28 to TRBJ2-5. This CDR3 comprises 14 residues. The germline CDR1 and CDR2 sequences are MDHEN and SYDVKM. This CDR3 reads CASSPHRLKETQYF.

CDR3 in amino acids: CASLAGSYEQYF. The chain carries TRBV28 and TRBJ2-7; TCRdb selects TRBD1, and the lack of DNA leaves this call unchecked. The CDR3 sequence is 12 residues long. The germline V gene encodes CDR1 MDHEN and CDR2 SYDVKM.

Judged by frequency, this clonotype is medium-sized (0.01 to 0.1%). V is TRBV29-1 and J is TRBJ2-5; TCRdb's D call of TRBD2 is untestable without DNA. Germline-derived CDR1 and CDR2 are SQVTM and ANQGSEA. The CDR3 runs 14 residues. This CDR3 reads CSAGEGLEGETQYF.

V and J are TRBV29-1 and TRBJ2-7; TCRdb outputs TRBD1, but without DNA this stays unchecked. The germline gives CDR1 SQVTM, CDR2 ANQGSEA. This CDR3 is 12 amino acids long. CDR3: CSARGTPYEQYF.

V and J are TRBV7-3 and TRBJ2-7. The V gene's germline CDR1 is SGHTA and CDR2 FQGTGA. This CDR3 spans 13 amino acids. This CDR3 reads CASSPGGSYEQYF.

The V gene is TRBV5-1, the J gene TRBJ1-5; TCRdb lists TRBD1, though no DNA is available to test this call. The CDR3 is made up of 16 amino acids. Germline CDR1 is SGHRS and CDR2 is YFSETQ. The CDR3 protein is CASSFPRDRDNQPQHF.

By frequency, this clonotype registers medium-sized (0.01 to 0.1%). This sequence joins TRBV2 and TRBJ2-2; the D call of TRBD2 rests on TCRdb alone, since no DNA is present to check it. Germline CDR1 SNHLY, CDR2 FYNNEI. This CDR3 region has 17 residues. This CDR3 is CASSEGGTHTNTGELFF. The full variable domain, with the rest looked up from reference TRBV2 and TRBJ2-2, is EPEVTQTPSHQVTQMGQEVILRCVPISNHLYFYWYRQILGQKVEFLVSFYNNEISEKSEIFDDQFSVERPDGSNFTLKIRSTKLEDSAMYFCASSEGGTHTNTGELFFGEGSRLTVL.

V usage is TRBV2 and J usage is TRBJ2-5; TCRdb's D gene call, TRBD2, goes unchecked for lack of DNA. Per the germline V gene, CDR1 is SNHLY and CDR2 is FYNNEI. The CDR3 has 13 amino acids. The CDR3 sequence is CASSVAGEETQYF.

The chain has TRBV18 and TRBJ2-5; TCRdb's D call, TRBD1, is unchecked because there is no DNA. CDR3 size: 14 residues. From germline, CDR1 is KGHSH and CDR2 LQKENI. CDR3 region: CASSAGQFQETQYF.

According to its frequency, this clonotype is medium-sized (0.01 to 0.1%). V usage is TRBV29-1 and J usage is TRBJ2-3; TCRdb selects TRBD2, and the lack of DNA leaves this call unchecked. CDR3 length: 16 amino acids. Germline CDR1 SQVTM, CDR2 ANQGSEA. The chain's CDR3 is CSFMVGLAGWADTQYF.

J is TRBJ2-1 and V is TRBV15; TCRdb's assignment of TRBD1 cannot be checked, as there is no DNA. There are 15 residues in the CDR3. Germline V gene lookup returns CDR1 LNHNV and CDR2 YYDKDF (reference sequence). CDR3 residues: CATSRDRGRGNEQFF.

By frequency, this clonotype registers medium-sized. V is TRBV29-1 and J is TRBJ2-5; TCRdb designates TRBD1, a call that cannot be tested without DNA. The V gene's germline CDR1 is SQVTM and CDR2 ANQGSEA. This CDR3 is 16 amino acids long. CDR3 sequence reads: CSVDLIRDRAQETQYF.

This clonotype ranks as medium-sized in terms of frequency. This chain uses TRBV4-1 with TRBJ1-2. Germline V lookup: CDR1 MGHRA, CDR2 YSYEKL. The CDR3 loop spans 16 amino acids. The chain's CDR3 is CASSQDPAALSYGYTF.

V usage is TRBV5-5 and J usage is TRBJ2-1. The CDR3 runs to 12 residues. The V gene's germline CDR1 is SGHKS and CDR2 YYEKEE (reference sequence). CDR3 sequence reads: CASSLADNEQFF.

The chain uses TRBV12-3 or TRBV12-4 and TRBJ2-1; no DNA is available, so the TRBD1 call from TCRdb remains unchecked. The CDR3 extends over 19 amino acids. This chain's CDR3 is CASSATFRDLQTAYNEQFF.

The chain joins TRBV7-9 to TRBJ1-1; TCRdb's assignment of TRBD1 cannot be checked, as there is no DNA. The CDR3 covers 13 residues. CDR1 and CDR2 (germline): SEHNR, FQNEAQ (reference sequence). The CDR3 is CASDGPGNTEAFF.

The genes are TRBV7-9 and TRBJ1-1; the D call from TCRdb, TRBD1, cannot be confirmed without DNA. Germline CDR1 reads SEHNR; CDR2 reads FQNEAQ (reference sequence). The length of the CDR3 is 16 residues. CDR3 region: CASSPARARVSTEAFF.

V usage is TRBV10-3 and J usage is TRBJ1-6. Germline CDR1 and CDR2: ENHRY and SYGVKD. The CDR3 loop spans 16 amino acids. The CDR3 loop is CAISESVDTYNSPLHF.

Frequency places this clonotype as medium-sized. The chain uses TRBV28 and TRBJ2-7. Germline V gives CDR1 MDHEN, CDR2 SYDVKM. The CDR3 has 13 amino acids. The CDR3 reads CASSWSRMGEQYF.

The gene calls are TRBV28 and TRBJ2-7. The CDR3 is 14 residues long. Germline loops: CDR1 MDHEN, CDR2 SYDVKM. CDR3 in amino acids: CASSFGGRPHEQYF.

This rearrangement joins TRBV12-3 or TRBV12-4 to TRBJ2-7; TCRdb lists TRBD1, though no DNA is available to test this call. This CDR3 contains 17 residues. CDR3 protein: CASSLGFYGQGAYEQYF.

This rearrangement joins TRBV4-3 to TRBJ2-3; TCRdb gives TRBD2 as the D gene, but with no DNA this cannot be confirmed. The length of the CDR3 is 18 residues. Germline-derived CDR1 and CDR2 are LGHNA and YSLEER. CDR3 in amino acids: CASSRDPRTSLGTDTQYF.

This clonotype is classed as medium-sized by frequency. J is TRBJ2-1 and V is TRBV12-3 or TRBV12-4; there is no DNA to check the TCRdb D call of TRBD2. The CDR3 runs to 16 residues. This chain's CDR3 is CASSLPSGSPYNEQFF.

This rearrangement joins TRBV1 to TRBJ1-4. TRBV1 is a known pseudogene. The CDR3 is 16 residues long. Here the CDR3 reads CTSSQELGSGNEKLFF.